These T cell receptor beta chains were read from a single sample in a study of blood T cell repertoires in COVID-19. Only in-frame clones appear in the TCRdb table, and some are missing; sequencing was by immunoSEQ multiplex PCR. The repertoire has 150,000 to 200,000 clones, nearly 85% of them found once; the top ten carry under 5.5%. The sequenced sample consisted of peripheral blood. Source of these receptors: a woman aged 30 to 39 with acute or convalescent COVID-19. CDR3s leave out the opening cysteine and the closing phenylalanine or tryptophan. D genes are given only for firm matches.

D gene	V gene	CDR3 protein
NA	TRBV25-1	ASLAGIETEAF
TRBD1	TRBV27	ASSSTRQGKSSPLH
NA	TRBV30	AGLLRSGANVLT
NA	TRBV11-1	ASSLEQLKEPQY
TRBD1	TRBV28	ASSPQGTGRNYGYT
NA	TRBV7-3	ASSCPKTDAGTDTQY
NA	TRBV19	ASSFLTGNTEAF
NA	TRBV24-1	ATTRGRVTVEPQH
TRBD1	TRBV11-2	ASSLAGQGSTEAF
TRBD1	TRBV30	ASRQGLWGDTEAF
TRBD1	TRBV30	AWSPGTGLSPLH